This entry features one T cell receptor (beta chain) sequence. Profiled with immunoSEQ multiplex PCR; TCRdb holds only in-frame clones, not every one. The top ten hold about 7.4% of the sample, which has about 250,000 clones, roughly 80% seen once. This CDR3 is 15 amino acids long. Germline trimming cut 3 bases from V and 3 bases from J; bases unmatched to any gene: 0. The germline V gene encodes CDR1 SGHTA and CDR2 FQGTGA. The entry originates in a study of blood T cell repertoires in COVID-19. Study-level background: Nucleic acid was either cDNA or gDNA, and it came from T cells, B-cell-depleted T cells, or PBMCs.

Material: peripheral blood. J is TRBJ2-2 and V is TRBV7-3; the match to TRBD2 covers 11 bases. The origin of this receptor is a woman at least 80 years old with acute or convalescent COVID-19. The CDR3 nucleotides read TGTGCCAGCAGCTTTAGCGGGAGGGACACCGGGGAGCTGTTTTTT. It encodes CASSFSGRDTGELFF.